This T cell receptor beta chain was obtained from a study of cytomegalovirus exposure and HLA in healthy donors. Study information: The use of the same platform for the roughly 110 validation repertoires and the 650 to 850 first-cohort repertoires was reported by a later analysis. Study-wide points: Altogether, around 160 TCR beta chains were recorded as cytomegalovirus-associated. Subsequent analysis found a tendency for first-cohort TCR clusters to co-occur within the 120 or so validation repertoires.

Trimming cost V 7 bases and J 5 bases, with 20 bases left between them. CDR3 size: 15 residues. Germline CDR1 is SEHNR and CDR2 is FQNEAQ (reference sequence). Clones were read by immunoSEQ multiplex PCR, and TCRdb kept only the in-frame ones, dropping some. The repertoire holds 150,000 to 200,000 clones, with around nine tenths as singletons. A word on this clone: As yet, its antigen is unknown.

The TCR originated in a woman aged 25 to 45 in good health and CMV-seronegative. The chain has TRBV7-9 and TRBJ1-1, with D possibly being TRBD1 (5 bases). The specimen was PBMCs. This chain's CDR3 is CASIRWWGGLTEAFF. The CDR3 region has the DNA TGTGCCAGCATCCGGTGGTGGGGGGGTTTGACTGAAGCTTTCTTT.